There are a few counts of the clone carrying this TCR beta chain. What it binds is unknown. The data originate from a study of cytomegalovirus exposure and HLA in healthy donors. Study observations and caveats: It emerged from a later analysis that several of the most significant clusters appeared to be linked to common viral pathogens. Analysis was carried out at a later point, and it linked a missense DCLRE1C variant to TCR beta V- and J-gene trimming. Prior analysis indicated that the majority of TCR beta V segments exhibited productivity approximately 87% or approximately 30% of the time. Many donors carried some public TCRs, although rarity characterized most TCR sequences.

V lost 4 bases, J lost 5 bases, and 8 bases lay in between. Germline V gene sequence: CDR1 LNHNV, CDR2 YYDKDF (reference sequence). The CDR3 is made up of 13 amino acids. With 60 Vbeta and 13 Jbeta primers, the PCR was carried out. Sequencing used immunoSEQ multiplex PCR; TCRdb keeps in-frame clones, though not all of them. In the table there are approximately 110,000 clones, 65% to 85% of which are singletons. The sample was PBMCs. The chain uses TRBV15 and TRBJ2-2, with no clear D. The sequence came from a young man in good health and CMV-seronegative. This CDR3 reads CATSNWATGELFF. The CDR3 coding sequence is TGTGCCACCAGCAATTGGGCGACCGGGGAGCTGTTTTTT.